This T cell receptor (beta chain) was profiled in a study of T cell responses to AZD1222 COVID-19 vaccine. Repertoires were generated with immunoSEQ multiplex PCR, while TCRdb's copy carries only in-frame clones and drops some. The table records about 160,000 clones, about 90% of them present only once. This clone came up once. The germline V gene has CDR1 KGHDR and CDR2 SFDVKD. The CDR3 sequence is 13 residues long. With 3 bases removed from V and 7 bases from J, the gap between germline ends came to 11 bases. The receptor was isolated from an adult in good health. This chain uses TRBV24-1 with TRBJ1-2, with a tentative D call TRBD1 (5 bases). This material consisted of peripheral blood, taken on day 0 of MenACWY control vaccination. The DNA of the CDR3 is TGTGCCACCAGTGATCCAGGGTTTCGTGGCTACACCTTC. It codes for CATSDPGFRGYTF.